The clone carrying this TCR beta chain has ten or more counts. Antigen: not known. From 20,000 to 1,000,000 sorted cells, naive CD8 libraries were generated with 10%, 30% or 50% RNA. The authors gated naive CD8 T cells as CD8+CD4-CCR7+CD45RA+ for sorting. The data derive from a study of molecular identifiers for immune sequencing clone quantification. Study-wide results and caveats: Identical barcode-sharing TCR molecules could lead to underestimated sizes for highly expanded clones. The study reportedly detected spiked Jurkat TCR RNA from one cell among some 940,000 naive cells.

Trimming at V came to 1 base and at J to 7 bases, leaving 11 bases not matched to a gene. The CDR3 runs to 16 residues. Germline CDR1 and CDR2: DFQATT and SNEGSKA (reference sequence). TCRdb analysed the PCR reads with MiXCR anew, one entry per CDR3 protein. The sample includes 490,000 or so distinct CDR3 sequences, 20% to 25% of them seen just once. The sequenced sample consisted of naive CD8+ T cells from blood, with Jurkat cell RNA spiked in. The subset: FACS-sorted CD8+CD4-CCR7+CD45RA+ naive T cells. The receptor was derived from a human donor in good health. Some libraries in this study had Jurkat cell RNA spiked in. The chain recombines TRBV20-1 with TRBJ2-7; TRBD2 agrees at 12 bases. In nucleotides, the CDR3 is TGCAGTGCTAGAGCCCGACTAGCGGGGGACCTTCGGGAGCAGTACTTC. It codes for CSARARLAGDLREQYF.